Below are 26 T cell receptor beta chains sequenced from a single sample in a study of CD8 T cells in ankylosing spondylitis. From the 5' RACE reads, TCRdb called clonotypes with MiXCR, one entry per CDR3 protein. Of over 30,000 distinct CDR3 sequences in the sample, more than 15% are singletons; the top ten hold around 50%. The specimen sequenced was blood. These receptors were collected from a male donor with ankylosing spondylitis or in good health (not recorded which).

There are a few counts of this clonotype. The chain recombines TRBV7-2 with TRBJ2-1, with TRBD1 as a possible D gene (6 bases). This CDR3 contains 15 residues. Trimming left V 1 base short and J 0 bases short, with 7 bases between. The V gene's germline CDR1 is SGHTA and CDR2 FQGNSA. The CDR3 DNA is TGTGCCAGCAGCTTAGTAGGGGGCTCCTACAATGAGCAGTTCTTC. This translates into CASSLVGGSYNEQFF.

The chain combines TRBV3-1 with TRBJ2-7, with no clear D. The ends were cut back, 2 bases at V and 10 bases at J, with 21 bases in the middle. Germline V gives CDR1 LGHDT, CDR2 YNNKEL (reference sequence). This CDR3 has 15 residues. The CDR3 DNA is TGTGCCAGCAGCCAAAGAGTGAGCCCCCTCGGCGAACAGTACTTC. Protein: CASSQRVSPLGEQYF.

This chain connects TRBV7-2 to TRBJ2-2; 9 bases agree with TRBD2. The germline gives CDR1 SGHTA, CDR2 FQGNSA. CDR3 length: 15 residues. Trimming cost V 11 bases and J 0 bases; bases outside gene matches: 7. The CDR3 loop reads CAVRASGANTGELFF. The CDR3 coding sequence is TGTGCCGTCAGGGCTAGCGGGGCGAACACCGGGGAGCTGTTTTTT.

The chain combines TRBV15 with TRBJ1-5, with a tentative D call TRBD1 (5 bases). Germline V lookup: CDR1 LNHNV, CDR2 YYDKDF (reference sequence). This CDR3 contains 14 residues. V was pared by 6 bases and J by 2 bases, with 11 bases between. The CDR3: CATSIQGGNQPQHF. The DNA for the CDR3 is TGTGCCACCAGTATTCAGGGTGGCAATCAGCCCCAGCATTTT.

The chain carries TRBV20-1 and TRBJ2-3; 8 bases are shared with TRBD1. In germline, CDR1 is DFQATT, CDR2 SNEGSKA (reference sequence). The CDR3 totals 13 residues. Trimming removed 6 bases from V and 5 bases from J; junction bases left unmatched: 7. For the CDR3, the DNA is TGCAGTGCGACCCAGGGGGCGGAAGATACGCAGTATTTT. It specifies CSATQGAEDTQYF.

The V gene is TRBV28, the J gene TRBJ2-7; D not certain. Trimming left V 4 bases short and J 0 bases short, with 13 bases between. The CDR3 length is 15 residues. Per germline, CDR1 MDHEN and CDR2 SYDVKM. The CDR3: CASSSGGAFSYEQYV. CDR3 in DNA: TGTGCCAGCAGTTCAGGTGGAGCCTTCTCCTACGAGCAGTACGTC.

The chain employs TRBV28 and TRBJ1-1, with D perhaps matching TRBD1 (5 bases). V shed 3 bases and J shed 6 bases, with 11 bases lying between them. The V gene's germline CDR1 is MDHEN and CDR2 SYDVKM. This CDR3 is 13 amino acids long. The DNA for the CDR3 is TGTGCCAGCAGTTTCCAGGGTATGGCTGAAGCTTTCTTT. Its translation: CASSFQGMAEAFF.

This clonotype was observed at least ten times. The chain links TRBV19 to TRBJ2-1; D might be TRBD2 (6 bases). CDR3 length: 13 amino acids. V gave up 5 bases and J gave up 10 bases, with 15 bases separating them. Germline V gives CDR1 LNHDA, CDR2 SQIVND (reference sequence). The CDR3 spells CASSFRLDVEQFF. Here the CDR3 DNA reads TGTGCCAGTAGTTTTCGACTAGATGTAGAGCAGTTCTTC.

This chain links TRBV5-1 with TRBJ1-1; 7 bases map to TRBD1. The CDR3 extends over 14 amino acids. Germline V CDR1 and CDR2: SGHRS, YFSETQ. V gave up 3 bases and J gave up 1 base; unmatched junction bases: 3. CDR3 nucleotide sequence: TGCGCCAGCAGCTCCGGACAGGCGAACACTGAAGCTTTCTTT. It codes for CASSSGQANTEAFF.

The gene calls are TRBV5-1 and TRBJ2-2; D may be TRBD1 (6 bases). The V and J ends lost 1 base and 1 base respectively, with 8 bases between them. The germline V gene encodes CDR1 SGHRS and CDR2 YFSETQ. This CDR3 region has 15 residues. The CDR3 is CASSLRTVNTGELFF. Written as DNA, the CDR3 is TGCGCCAGCAGCTTGAGGACAGTGAACACCGGGGAGCTGTTTTTT.

This clonotype has a handful of counts. This chain connects TRBV3-1 to TRBJ2-2; D not resolved. V dropped 0 bases and J dropped 0 bases, with 11 bases sitting between them. The germline V gene has CDR1 LGHDT and CDR2 YNNKEL (reference sequence). The length of the CDR3 is 17 residues. The CDR3: CASSQEGSLANTGELFF. The CDR3 DNA follows: TGTGCCAGCAGCCAAGAAGGCAGCCTCGCGAACACCGGGGAGCTGTTTTTT.

This clonotype was counted a few times. The rearrangement links TRBV24-1 to TRBJ2-2; possibly TRBD1 for D (6 bases). The germline V gene has CDR1 KGHDR and CDR2 SFDVKD. Trimming took off 3 bases at V and 13 bases at J, with 20 bases between the two ends. This CDR3 comprises 15 residues. Here the CDR3 reads CATSDPGHSTPGLFF. As DNA, the CDR3 is TGTGCCACCAGTGATCCGGGACATTCAACGCCTGGGCTGTTTTTT.

This clonotype came up a few times. The chain has TRBV12-3 or TRBV12-4 and TRBJ2-2, with D maybe TRBD2 (5 bases). Trimming removed 3 bases from V and 0 bases from J, with 11 bases in between. The CDR3 sequence is 16 residues long. The CDR3 loop is CASSFRRLTNTGELFF. Here the CDR3 DNA reads TGTGCCAGCAGTTTTAGGAGGTTAACGAACACCGGGGAGCTGTTTTTT.

J is TRBJ2-2 and V is TRBV11-2; no definite D call. In germline, CDR1 is SGHAT, CDR2 FQNNGV. The CDR3 has 15 residues. V gave up 3 bases and J gave up 4 bases, with 12 bases separating them. CDR3 DNA: TGTGCCAGCAGCTTCCCTACCATCGGCACCGGGGAGCTGTTTTTT. Its translation is CASSFPTIGTGELFF.

In this sample, this clonotype turned up a few times. The chain links TRBV12-3 or TRBV12-4 to TRBJ2-6, with 8 bases aligning to TRBD1. The V segment lost 5 bases and the J segment 4 bases; nucleotides outside the gene matches: 4. The CDR3 has 15 residues. In nucleotides, the CDR3 is TGTGCCAGCAGTCCGACAGGGGAAGGGGCCAACGTCCTGACTTTC. Its protein is CASSPTGEGANVLTF.

The chain combines TRBV18 with TRBJ2-2; no definite D call. The length of the CDR3 is 15 residues. The germline V and J ends were trimmed by 0 bases and 8 bases, with 13 bases remaining between them. The germline gives CDR1 KGHSH, CDR2 LQKENI. CDR3 protein: CASSPPLAESGELFF. DNA for the CDR3: TGTGCCAGCTCACCACCGCTGGCCGAATCAGGGGAGCTGTTTTTT.

This clonotype was seen a handful of times. The chain uses TRBV4-3 and TRBJ2-1, with 8 bases fitting TRBD2. The CDR3 loop spans 16 amino acids. The V gene end was trimmed by 0 bases and the J gene end by 4 bases; junction bases not matched to a gene: 5. The germline CDR1 and CDR2 sequences are LGHNA and YSLEER. The CDR3 bases are TGCGCCAGCAGCCAAGATTTAGCGGGATGGTACAATGAGCAGTTCTTC. This translates into CASSQDLAGWYNEQFF.

This clonotype was observed a few times. The chain carries TRBV28 and TRBJ2-3; possibly TRBD2 for D (6 bases). The CDR3 is 18 amino acids. The V gene lost 3 bases and the J gene lost 0 bases, with 19 bases spanning the gap. Germline-derived CDR1 and CDR2 are MDHEN and SYDVKM. The CDR3 DNA reads TGTGCCAGCAGTTTTCTAGTAGGAGGGGTCACTAGCACAGATACGCAGTATTTT. Amino acids: CASSFLVGGVTSTDTQYF.

The chain couples TRBV28 to TRBJ2-5; D remains ambiguous. V was clipped by 3 bases and J by 0 bases, with 8 bases between them. Per germline, CDR1 MDHEN and CDR2 SYDVKM. This CDR3 spans 14 amino acids. The CDR3 sequence: CASSLLIDQETQYF. The CDR3 DNA reads TGTGCCAGCAGTTTGCTCATAGACCAAGAGACCCAGTACTTC.

This clonotype was found a few times. The chain recombines TRBV7-2 with TRBJ2-2; D may match TRBD1 or TRBD2 (5 bases each). The CDR3 is 16 residues long. Per germline, CDR1 SGHTA and CDR2 FQGNSA. Trimming left V 7 bases short and J 7 bases short, with 22 bases between. CDR3 sequence reads: CASNRPGLSPGGELFF. Written as DNA, the CDR3 is TGTGCCAGCAACCGGCCGGGGCTATCTCCTGGCGGGGAGCTGTTTTTT.

This clonotype was counted many times. The chain uses TRBV12-3 or TRBV12-4 and TRBJ2-2; D may be TRBD2 (6 bases). CDR3 length: 14 residues. Deletions cut 1 base from V and 5 bases from J, with 8 bases between. As DNA, the CDR3 is TGTGCCAGCAGTTTAGTGGGGGGTACCGGGGAGCTGTTTTTT. As protein: CASSLVGGTGELFF.

The table lists this clonotype with many counts. The chain uses TRBV6-6 and TRBJ2-3; no definite D call. Germline loops: CDR1 MNHNY, CDR2 SVGAGI (reference sequence). Trimming pared 6 bases from V and 6 bases from J, leaving 10 bases between. The CDR3 consists of 12 residues. The chain's CDR3 is CASSTTRDTQYF. CDR3 bases: TGTGCCAGCAGCACAACCAGGGATACGCAGTATTTT.

V and J are TRBV27 and TRBJ2-5; D not certain. Trimming removed 5 bases at V and 0 bases at J, with 10 bases between. The CDR3 has 14 residues. The V gene's germline CDR1 is MNHEY and CDR2 SMNVEV (reference sequence). CDR3 protein: CASSGVLDQETQYF. The CDR3 DNA reads as TGTGCCAGCAGTGGGGTCCTGGACCAAGAGACCCAGTACTTC.

In its sample, this clonotype was seen a few times. The chain employs TRBV7-2 and TRBJ2-7, with TRBD1 identical over 7 bases. V lost 0 bases and J lost 2; bases outside the gene matches: 10. The CDR3 has 17 residues. The germline gives CDR1 SGHTA, CDR2 FQGNSA. In DNA form, the CDR3 reads TGTGCCAGCAGCTTAGCGTTTTCCGGACAGGTACCCTACGAGCAGTACTTC. Translated, it gives CASSLAFSGQVPYEQYF.

There are a few counts of this clonotype. The chain links TRBV6-2 or TRBV6-3 to TRBJ2-1; 9 bases match TRBD1. In germline, CDR1 is MNHEY, CDR2 SVGEGT. The CDR3 sequence is 14 residues long. The V segment lost 5 bases and the J segment 2 bases; nucleotides outside the gene matches: 1. CDR3 nucleotides: TGTGCCAGCAGTACAGGGGGCCCCTACAATGAGCAGTTCTTC. As protein: CASSTGGPYNEQFF.

This clonotype was seen more than once but under ten times. This chain links TRBV29-1 with TRBJ2-3; either TRBD1 or TRBD2 may supply D (5 bases each). Looked up from germline, CDR1 is SQVTM and CDR2 is ANQGSEA. The CDR3 spans 12 residues. Trimming left V 2 bases short and J 5 bases short, with 8 bases between. CDR3 sequence (DNA): TGCAGCGTTGAAATTGGGGGAGATACGCAGTATTTT. Protein: CSVEIGGDTQYF.